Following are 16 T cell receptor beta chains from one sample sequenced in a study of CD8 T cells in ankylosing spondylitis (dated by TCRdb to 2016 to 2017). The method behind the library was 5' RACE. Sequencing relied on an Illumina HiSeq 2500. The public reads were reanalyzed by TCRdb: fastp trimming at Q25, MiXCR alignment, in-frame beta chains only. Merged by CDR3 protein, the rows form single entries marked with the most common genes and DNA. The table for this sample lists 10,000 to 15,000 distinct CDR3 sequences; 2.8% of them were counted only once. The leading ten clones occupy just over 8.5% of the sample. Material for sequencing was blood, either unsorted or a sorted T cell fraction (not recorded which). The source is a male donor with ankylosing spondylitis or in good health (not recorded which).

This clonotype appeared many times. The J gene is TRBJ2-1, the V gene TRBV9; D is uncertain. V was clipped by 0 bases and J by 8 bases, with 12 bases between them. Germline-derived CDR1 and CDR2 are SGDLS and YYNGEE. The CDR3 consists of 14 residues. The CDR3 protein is CASSVATATHEQFF. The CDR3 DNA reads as TGTGCCAGCAGCGTAGCTACTGCGACACATGAGCAGTTCTTC. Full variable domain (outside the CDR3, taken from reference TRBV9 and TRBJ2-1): DSGVTQTPKHLITATGQRVTLRCSPRSGDLSVYWYQQSLDQGLQFLIQYYNGEERAKGNILERFSAQQFPDLHSELNLSSLELGDSALYFCASSVATATHEQFFGPGTRLTVL.

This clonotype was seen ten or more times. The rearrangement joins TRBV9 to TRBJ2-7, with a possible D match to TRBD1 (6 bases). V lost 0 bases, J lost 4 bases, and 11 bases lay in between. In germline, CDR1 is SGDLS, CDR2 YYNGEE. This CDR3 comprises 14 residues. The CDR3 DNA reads TGTGCCAGCAGCGTAGGGACAGAGGCTTACGAGCAGTACTTC. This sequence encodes CASSVGTEAYEQYF.

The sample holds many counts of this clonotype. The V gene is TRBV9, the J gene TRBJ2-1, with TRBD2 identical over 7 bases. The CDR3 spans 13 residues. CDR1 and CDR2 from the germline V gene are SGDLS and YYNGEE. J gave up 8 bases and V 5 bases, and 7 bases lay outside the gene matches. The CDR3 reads CASRGEGLYEQFF. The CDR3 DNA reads TGTGCCAGCAGGGGGGAGGGCCTTTATGAGCAGTTCTTC.

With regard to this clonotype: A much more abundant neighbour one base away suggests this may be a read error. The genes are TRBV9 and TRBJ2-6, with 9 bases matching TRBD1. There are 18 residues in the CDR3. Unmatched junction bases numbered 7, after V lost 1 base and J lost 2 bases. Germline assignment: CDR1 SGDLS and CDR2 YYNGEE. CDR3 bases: TGTGCCAGCAGCGTATCAGGACAGGGGCTCCCTGGGGCCAACGTCCTGACTTTC. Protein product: CASSVSGQGLPGANVLTF.

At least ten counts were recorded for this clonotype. The CDR3: CASSVGQISSYEQYF. Here the CDR3 DNA reads TGTGCCAGCAGCGTAGGACAGATTAGCTCCTACGAGCAGTACTTC. This chain joins TRBV9 and TRBJ2-7; a possible D gene is TRBD1 (5 bases). The germline gives CDR1 SGDLS, CDR2 YYNGEE. Trimming shortened V by 0 bases and J by 0 bases, and 10 bases separated the two germline ends. The CDR3 consists of 15 residues.

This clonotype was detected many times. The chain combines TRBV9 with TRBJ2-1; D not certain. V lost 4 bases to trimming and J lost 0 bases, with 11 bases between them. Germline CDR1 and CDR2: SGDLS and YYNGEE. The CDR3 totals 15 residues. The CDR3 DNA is TGTGCCAGCAGCACCCGGGCAGTCTCCTACAATGAGCAGTTCTTC. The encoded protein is CASSTRAVSYNEQFF. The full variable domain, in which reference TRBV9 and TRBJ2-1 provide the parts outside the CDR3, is DSGVTQTPKHLITATGQRVTLRCSPRSGDLSVYWYQQSLDQGLQFLIQYYNGEERAKGNILERFSAQQFPDLHSELNLSSLELGDSALYFCASSTRAVSYNEQFFGPGTRLTVL.

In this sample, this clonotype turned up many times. This CDR3 is CASSVGASERTDTQYF. The CDR3, as DNA: TGTGCCAGCAGCGTAGGGGCCTCCGAGCGCACAGATACGCAGTATTTT. The chain uses TRBV9 and TRBJ2-3; D ambiguous. Between the trimmed V and J ends, which lost 0 bases and 1 base, there was a span of 12 bases. Germline assignment: CDR1 SGDLS and CDR2 YYNGEE. The CDR3 is 16 residues long. The full variable domain, in which reference TRBV9 and TRBJ2-3 provide the parts outside the CDR3, is DSGVTQTPKHLITATGQRVTLRCSPRSGDLSVYWYQQSLDQGLQFLIQYYNGEERAKGNILERFSAQQFPDLHSELNLSSLELGDSALYFCASSVGASERTDTQYFGPGTRLTVL.

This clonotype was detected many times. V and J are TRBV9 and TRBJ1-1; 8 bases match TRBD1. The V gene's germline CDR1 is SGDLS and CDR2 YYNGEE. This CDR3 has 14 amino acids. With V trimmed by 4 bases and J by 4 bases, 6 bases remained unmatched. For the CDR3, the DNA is TGTGCCAGCAGCCCGCAACAGGGGGGCACTGAAGCTTTCTTT. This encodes CASSPQQGGTEAFF.

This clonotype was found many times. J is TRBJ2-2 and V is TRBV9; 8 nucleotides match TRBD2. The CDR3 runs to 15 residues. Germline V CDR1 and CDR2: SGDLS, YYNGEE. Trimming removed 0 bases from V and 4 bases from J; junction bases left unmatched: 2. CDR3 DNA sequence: TGTGCCAGCAGCGTAGGTAGCGGGACCACCGGGGAGCTGTTTTTT. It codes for CASSVGSGTTGELFF.

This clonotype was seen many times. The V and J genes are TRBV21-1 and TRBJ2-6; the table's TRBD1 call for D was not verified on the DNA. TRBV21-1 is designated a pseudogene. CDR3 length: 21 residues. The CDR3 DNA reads TGTGCCAGCAGCACCAAGAAAAAGACAGGAAATCTCTTCTCTGGGGCCAACGTCCTGACTTTC. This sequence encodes CASSTKKKTGNLFSGANVLTF.

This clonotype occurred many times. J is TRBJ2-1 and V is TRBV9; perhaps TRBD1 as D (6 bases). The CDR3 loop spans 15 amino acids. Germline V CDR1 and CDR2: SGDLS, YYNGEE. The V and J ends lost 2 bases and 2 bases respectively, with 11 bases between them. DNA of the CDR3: TGTGCCAGCAGCGTGACAGGTGAGGCCTACAATGAGCAGTTCTTC. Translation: CASSVTGEAYNEQFF.

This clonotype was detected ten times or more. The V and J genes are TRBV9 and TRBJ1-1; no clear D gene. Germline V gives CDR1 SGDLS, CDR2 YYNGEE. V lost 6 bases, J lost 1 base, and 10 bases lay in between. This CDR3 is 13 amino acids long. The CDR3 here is CASTPVSNTEAFF. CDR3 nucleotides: TGTGCCAGCACCCCCGTGTCGAACACTGAAGCTTTCTTT.

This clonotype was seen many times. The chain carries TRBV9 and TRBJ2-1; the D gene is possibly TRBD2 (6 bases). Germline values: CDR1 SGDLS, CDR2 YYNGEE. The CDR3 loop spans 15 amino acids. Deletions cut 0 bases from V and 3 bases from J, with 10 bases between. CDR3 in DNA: TGTGCCAGCAGCGTAGATAGCGGCCTCTACAATGAGCAGTTCTTC. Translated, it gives CASSVDSGLYNEQFF.

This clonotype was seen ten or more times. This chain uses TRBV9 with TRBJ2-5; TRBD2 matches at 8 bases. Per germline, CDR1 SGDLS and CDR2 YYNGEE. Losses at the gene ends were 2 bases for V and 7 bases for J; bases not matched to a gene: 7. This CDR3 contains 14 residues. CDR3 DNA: TGTGCCAGCAGCGTCCGGGGGGGCCGGGGGACCCAGTACTTC. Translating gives CASSVRGGRGTQYF.

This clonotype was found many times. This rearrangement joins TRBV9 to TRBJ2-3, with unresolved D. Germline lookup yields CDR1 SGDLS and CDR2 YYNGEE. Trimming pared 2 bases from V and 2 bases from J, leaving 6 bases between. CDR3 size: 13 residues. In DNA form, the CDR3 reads TGTGCCAGCAGCGTTGACCTCACAGATACGCAGTATTTT. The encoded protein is CASSVDLTDTQYF.

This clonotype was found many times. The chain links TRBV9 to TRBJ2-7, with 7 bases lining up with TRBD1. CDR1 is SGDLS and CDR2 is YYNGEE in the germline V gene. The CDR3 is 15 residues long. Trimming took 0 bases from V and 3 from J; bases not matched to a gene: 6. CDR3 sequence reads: CASSVGSGQNYEQYF. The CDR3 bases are TGTGCCAGCAGCGTAGGCTCGGGACAGAACTACGAGCAGTACTTC.